Here is one T cell receptor (beta chain) with its context. The sample comes from a study of beta chain features in type 1 diabetes. The whole isolated RNA underwent reverse transcription, so sequencing captured expressed TCRB transcripts. Assay: immunoSEQ multiplex PCR; the TCRdb copy retains only in-frame clones and omits some. This table has about 900,000 clones, under 20% appearing once. With 6 bases clipped from V and 7 bases from J, the junction kept 11 bases outside the gene matches. Looked up from germline, CDR1 is SGHTA and CDR2 is FQGTGA. The CDR3 spans 15 residues. The chain has TRBV7-3 and TRBJ2-1, with 8 positions matching TRBD1. Sample: naive CD4+ T cells from blood. The source is a woman aged 18-29 years in good health. Here the CDR3 DNA reads TGTGCCAGCAGTCCAACAGGGGGTCGGGTAAATGAGCAGTTCTTC. This sequence encodes CASSPTGGRVNEQFF.